One sample yielded the 18 T cell receptor beta chains listed below, sequenced in a study of shared clonotypes between healthy human individuals. Measured with immunoSEQ multiplex PCR; TCRdb has only the in-frame clones, and not every one. The sample yields over a million clones, roughly 96% seen once. Sequencing was done on a sample of naive CD4+ T cells sorted from blood. Described subset: CD45RA+ positively selected. The receptors stem from a man aged 25 to 40 in good health.

The count of this clone is one. The chain has TRBV10-1 and TRBJ1-1; a possible D gene is TRBD1 (6 bases). Per germline, CDR1 WNHNN and CDR2 SYGVQD (reference sequence). V was shortened by 5 bases and J by 5 bases, with 12 bases between the two germline ends. The CDR3 is 13 residues long. The CDR3 here is CASSYRVDTEAFF. CDR3 coding DNA: TGCGCCAGCAGTTACAGGGTCGATACTGAAGCTTTCTTT.

The chain has TRBV6-5 and TRBJ2-2; D gene unclear. CDR1 is MNHEY and CDR2 is SVGAGI in the germline V gene. Trimming removed 5 bases at V and 6 bases at J, with 7 bases between. The CDR3 sequence is 12 residues long. The CDR3 loop reads CASSTRSGELFF. The CDR3 DNA is TGTGCCAGCAGTACAAGGTCCGGGGAGCTGTTTTTT.

This chain links TRBV10-2 with TRBJ2-5; TRBD2 is a possible D gene (5 bases). The germline V and J ends were trimmed by 6 bases and 3 bases, with 17 bases remaining between them. This CDR3 has 15 residues. Germline CDR1 reads WSHSY; CDR2 reads SAAADI. In DNA form, the CDR3 reads TGCGCCAGCAGCGAACAACTAGTTACGGAAGAGACCCAGTACTTC. This translates into CASSEQLVTEETQYF.

Worth noting for this clone: The same CDR3 can be traced to other DNA sequences in this sample. V gene TRBV28 combines with J gene TRBJ1-5; possibly TRBD1 for D (6 bases). V was shortened by 5 bases and J by 7 bases, with 9 bases between the two germline ends. The V gene's germline CDR1 is MDHEN and CDR2 SYDVKM. The CDR3 consists of 12 residues. CDR3 in DNA: TGTGCCAGCAGTCCACAGGGCCAGCCCCAGCATTTT. Translation: CASSPQGQPQHF.

The V gene is TRBV7-9, the J gene TRBJ1-5; no clear D gene. The CDR3 runs to 14 residues. Germline assignment: CDR1 SEHNR and CDR2 FQNEAQ (reference sequence). The ends were cut back, 4 bases at V and 7 bases at J, with 14 bases in the middle. The CDR3: CASSSTFVRQPQHF. The CDR3 bases are TGTGCCAGCAGCTCCACTTTTGTGAGGCAGCCCCAGCATTTT.

The chain combines TRBV5-6 with TRBJ1-2; 9 positions agree with TRBD1. The CDR3 is made up of 13 amino acids. Germline values: CDR1 SGHDT, CDR2 YYEEEE. V dropped 5 bases and J dropped 5; count of bases not matched to a gene: 4. CDR3 protein: CASRPGTGYGYTF. The CDR3, as DNA: TGTGCCAGCAGACCCGGGACAGGGTATGGCTACACCTTC.

Written as DNA, the CDR3 is TGTGCCAGTAGTATCCCCCTGAAAGCTAGCGGTACCTACGAGCAGTACTTC. This translates into CASSIPLKASGTYEQYF. V gene TRBV19 combines with J gene TRBJ2-7, with 7 bases that match TRBD2. The V gene end was trimmed by 3 bases and the J gene end by 2 bases; junction bases not matched to a gene: 13. The CDR3 contains 17 residues. From germline, CDR1 is LNHDA and CDR2 SQIVND (reference sequence). The whole variable domain, remainder taken from reference TRBV19 and TRBJ2-7, is DGGITQSPKYLFRKEGQNVTLSCEQNLNHDAMYWYRQDPGQGLRLIYYSQIVNDFQKGDIAEGYSVSREKKESFPLTVTSAQKNPTAFYLCASSIPLKASGTYEQYFGPGTRLTVT.

This rearrangement joins TRBV28 to TRBJ2-5; the D is unclear. Between the trimmed V and J ends, which lost 2 bases and 3 bases, there was a span of 13 bases. CDR3 length: 15 residues. Germline V CDR1 and CDR2: MDHEN, SYDVKM. The CDR3 sequence is CASSLLAPGEETQYF. The CDR3 bases are TGTGCCAGCAGTTTACTTGCCCCCGGCGAAGAGACCCAGTACTTC.

The rearrangement links TRBV7-8 to TRBJ1-2; 7 bases fit TRBD1. With 4 bases clipped from V and 8 bases from J, the junction kept 16 bases outside the gene matches. Germline V gene sequence: CDR1 SGHVS, CDR2 FQNEAQ. CDR3 length: 16 amino acids. The CDR3 is CASSSVIIDRVRGYTF. The CDR3 nucleotides read TGTGCCAGCAGCTCAGTTATAATAGACAGGGTGCGGGGCTACACCTTC.

The rearrangement links TRBV7-8 to TRBJ1-3, with TRBD1 as a possible D gene (5 bases). This CDR3 is 15 amino acids long. V was pared by 5 bases and J by 4 bases, with 15 bases between. In germline, CDR1 is SGHVS, CDR2 FQNEAQ. As DNA, the CDR3 is TGTGCCAGCAGCGCCGAGGCAGGGTCCGGAAACACCATATATTTT. The encoded protein is CASSAEAGSGNTIYF. Supplemented by reference TRBV7-8 and TRBJ1-3, the full variable domain reads GAGVSQSPRYKVAKRGQDVALRCDPISGHVSLFWYQQALGQGPEFLTYFQNEAQLDKSGLPSDRFFAERPEGSVSTLKIQRTQQEDSAVYLCASSAEAGSGNTIYFGEGSWLTVV.

The rearrangement uses TRBV4-1 and TRBJ2-1; 10 bases are a match to TRBD2. This CDR3 spans 19 amino acids. Looked up from germline, CDR1 is MGHRA and CDR2 is YSYEKL. V lost 0 bases, J lost 8 bases, and 16 bases stayed unmatched. The CDR3 DNA sequence: TGCGCCAGCAGCCAAGAGGAAAGGCTAGCGGGAGACATTAGGGATGAGCAGTTCTTC. Its translation is CASSQEERLAGDIRDEQFF.

This chain connects TRBV2 to TRBJ2-7; TRBD1 matches at 7 bases. CDR1 and CDR2 (germline): SNHLY, FYNNEI. J gave up 2 bases and V 6 bases, and 10 bases lay outside the gene matches. This CDR3 comprises 15 residues. The CDR3 loop is CASSWERGQTYEQYF. The CDR3 nucleotides read TGTGCCAGCAGCTGGGAGAGGGGACAGACCTACGAGCAGTACTTC.

The chain recombines TRBV4-3 with TRBJ2-7, with 8 bases lining up with TRBD1. J gave up 3 bases and V 1 base, and 5 bases lay outside the gene matches. This CDR3 spans 15 amino acids. Germline V CDR1 and CDR2: LGHNA, YSLEER. The chain's CDR3 is CASSQGDRLNYEQYF. Written as DNA, the CDR3 is TGCGCCAGCAGCCAAGGGGACAGGCTAAACTACGAGCAGTACTTC.

The V gene is TRBV7-2, the J gene TRBJ2-7, with TRBD1 matching 9 bases. J was trimmed by 4 bases and V by 3 bases; bases with no gene match: 4. CDR3 length: 14 residues. Germline CDR1 is SGHTA and CDR2 is FQGNSA. DNA of the CDR3: TGTGCCAGCAGCTTTTACAGGGGGCAGTACGAGCAGTACTTC. Its protein product is CASSFYRGQYEQYF. Full variable domain (rest looked up from reference TRBV7-2 and TRBJ2-7): GAGVSQSPSNKVTEKGKDVELRCDPISGHTALYWYRQSLGQGLEFLIYFQGNSAPDKSGLPSDRFSAERTGGSVSTLTIQRTQQEDSAVYLCASSFYRGQYEQYFGPGTRLTVT.

The CDR3 DNA reads as TGTGCCAGCTCACCCACAGGGGGGAACATGAACACTGAAGCTTTCTTT. Protein: CASSPTGGNMNTEAFF. The chain couples TRBV18 to TRBJ1-1, with 8 bases identical to TRBD1. This CDR3 is 16 amino acids long. V was pared by 3 bases and J by 0 bases, with 6 bases of the junction left unmatched. Germline-derived CDR1 and CDR2 are KGHSH and LQKENI.

The chain combines TRBV6-1 with TRBJ1-1; possibly TRBD1 for D (5 bases). There are 14 residues in the CDR3. Trimming pared 3 bases from V and 6 bases from J, leaving 14 bases between. The germline V gene has CDR1 MNHNS and CDR2 SASEGT. The DNA of the CDR3 is TGTGCCAGCAGTGAGGTTGGGGCGGTCGCTGAAGCTTTCTTT. Its protein product is CASSEVGAVAEAFF.

The V gene is TRBV5-8, the J gene TRBJ2-5; weak D call: TRBD2 (6 bases). In germline, CDR1 is SGHTS, CDR2 YDEGEE. V was clipped by 1 base and J by 7 bases, with 11 bases between them. This CDR3 has 13 amino acids. In nucleotides, the CDR3 is TGTGCCAGCAGCTTGTGGGAGGAAGGGACCCAGTACTTC. It translates to CASSLWEEGTQYF.

V gene TRBV29-1 combines with J gene TRBJ1-1, with D unclear. Trimming left V 6 bases short and J 1 base short, with 6 bases between. The germline V gene has CDR1 SQVTM and CDR2 ANQGSEA. The CDR3 runs 11 residues. This CDR3 reads CSVLRNTEAFF. CDR3 bases: TGCAGCGTCTTGCGGAACACTGAAGCTTTCTTT.